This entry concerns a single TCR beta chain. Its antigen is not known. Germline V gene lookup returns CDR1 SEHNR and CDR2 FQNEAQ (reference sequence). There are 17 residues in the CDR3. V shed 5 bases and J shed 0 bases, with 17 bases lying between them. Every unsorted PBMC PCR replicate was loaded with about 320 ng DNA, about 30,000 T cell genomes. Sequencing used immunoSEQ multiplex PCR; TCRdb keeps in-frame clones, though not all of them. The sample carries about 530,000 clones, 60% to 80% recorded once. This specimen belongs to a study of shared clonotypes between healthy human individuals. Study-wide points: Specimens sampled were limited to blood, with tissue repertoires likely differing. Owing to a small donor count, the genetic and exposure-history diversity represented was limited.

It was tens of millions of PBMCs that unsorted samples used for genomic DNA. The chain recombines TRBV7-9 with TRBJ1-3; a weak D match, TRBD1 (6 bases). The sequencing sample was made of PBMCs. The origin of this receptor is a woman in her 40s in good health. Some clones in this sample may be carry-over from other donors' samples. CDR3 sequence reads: CASSDRRPTPSGNTIYF. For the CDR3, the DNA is TGTGCCAGCAGCGACAGGCGGCCAACCCCCTCTGGAAACACCATATATTTT.